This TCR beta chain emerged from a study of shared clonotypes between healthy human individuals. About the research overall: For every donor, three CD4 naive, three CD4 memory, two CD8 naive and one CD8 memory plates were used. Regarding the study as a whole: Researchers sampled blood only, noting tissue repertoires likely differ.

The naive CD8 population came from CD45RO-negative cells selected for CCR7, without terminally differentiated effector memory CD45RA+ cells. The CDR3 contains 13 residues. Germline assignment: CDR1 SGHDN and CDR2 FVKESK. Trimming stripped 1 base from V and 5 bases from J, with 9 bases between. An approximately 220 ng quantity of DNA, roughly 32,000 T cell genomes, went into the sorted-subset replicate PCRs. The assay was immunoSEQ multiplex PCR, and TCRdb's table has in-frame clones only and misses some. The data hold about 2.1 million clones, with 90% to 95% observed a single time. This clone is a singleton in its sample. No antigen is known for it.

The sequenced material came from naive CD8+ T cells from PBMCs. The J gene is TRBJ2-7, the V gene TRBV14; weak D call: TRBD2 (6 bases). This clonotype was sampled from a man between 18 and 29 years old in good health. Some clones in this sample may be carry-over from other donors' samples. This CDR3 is CASSQGRGDEQYF. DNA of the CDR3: TGTGCCAGCAGCCAAGGGAGGGGTGACGAGCAGTACTTC.